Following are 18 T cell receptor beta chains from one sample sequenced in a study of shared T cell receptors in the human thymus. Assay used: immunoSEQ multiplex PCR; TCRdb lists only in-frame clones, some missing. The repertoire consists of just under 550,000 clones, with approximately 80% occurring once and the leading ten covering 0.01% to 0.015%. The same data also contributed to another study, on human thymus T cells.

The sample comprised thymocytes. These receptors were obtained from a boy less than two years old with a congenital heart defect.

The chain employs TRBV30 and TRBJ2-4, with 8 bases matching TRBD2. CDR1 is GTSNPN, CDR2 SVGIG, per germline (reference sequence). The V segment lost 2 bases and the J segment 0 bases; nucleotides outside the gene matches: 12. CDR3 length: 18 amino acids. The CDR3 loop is CAWSPHPDGRVAKNIQYF. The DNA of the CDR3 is TGTGCCTGGAGTCCCCACCCTGACGGGAGGGTAGCCAAAAACATTCAGTACTTC.

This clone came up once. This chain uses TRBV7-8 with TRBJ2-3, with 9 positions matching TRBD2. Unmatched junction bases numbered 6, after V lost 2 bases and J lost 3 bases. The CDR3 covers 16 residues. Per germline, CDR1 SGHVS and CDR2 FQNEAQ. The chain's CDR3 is CASSLISGSGTDTQYF. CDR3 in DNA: TGTGCCAGCAGCTTAATTAGCGGGAGTGGAACAGATACGCAGTATTTT.

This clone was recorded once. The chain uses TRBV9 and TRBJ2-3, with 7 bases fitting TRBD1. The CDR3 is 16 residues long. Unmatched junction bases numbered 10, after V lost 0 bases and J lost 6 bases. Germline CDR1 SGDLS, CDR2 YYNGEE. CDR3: CASSVAQGVVSDTQYF. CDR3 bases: TGTGCCAGCAGCGTAGCCCAGGGGGTAGTATCTGATACGCAGTATTTT.

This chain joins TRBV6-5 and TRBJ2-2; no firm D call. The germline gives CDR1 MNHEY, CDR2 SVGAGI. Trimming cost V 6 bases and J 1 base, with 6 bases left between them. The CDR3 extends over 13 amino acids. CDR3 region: CASRPENTGELFF. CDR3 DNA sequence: TGTGCCAGCAGACCAGAGAACACCGGGGAGCTGTTTTTT.

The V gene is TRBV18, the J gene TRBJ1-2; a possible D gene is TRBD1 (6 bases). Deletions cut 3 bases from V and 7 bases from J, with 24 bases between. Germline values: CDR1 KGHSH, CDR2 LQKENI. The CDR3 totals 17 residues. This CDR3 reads CASSPALSPGHLRGYTF. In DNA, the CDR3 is TGTGCCAGCTCACCCGCTCTATCCCCGGGACACCTTCGTGGCTACACCTTC.

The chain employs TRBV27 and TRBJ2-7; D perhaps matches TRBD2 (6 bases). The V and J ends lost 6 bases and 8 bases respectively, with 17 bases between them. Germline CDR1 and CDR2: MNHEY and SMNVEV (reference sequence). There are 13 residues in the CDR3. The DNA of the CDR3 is TGTGCCAGCAGGGGGGGAAGGCAGCGACAGCAGTACTTC. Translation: CASRGGRQRQQYF.

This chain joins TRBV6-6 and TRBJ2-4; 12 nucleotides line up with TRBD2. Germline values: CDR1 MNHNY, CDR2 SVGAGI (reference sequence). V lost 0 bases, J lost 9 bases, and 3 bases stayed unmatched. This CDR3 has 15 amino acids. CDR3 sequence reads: CASSYSTSGSAIQYF. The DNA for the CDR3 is TGTGCCAGCAGTTACTCGACTAGCGGGAGCGCCATTCAGTACTTC.

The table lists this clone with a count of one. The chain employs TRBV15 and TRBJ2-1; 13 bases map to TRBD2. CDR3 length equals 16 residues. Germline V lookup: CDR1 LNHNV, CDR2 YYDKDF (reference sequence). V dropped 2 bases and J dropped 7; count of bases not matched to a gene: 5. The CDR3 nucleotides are TGTGCCACCAGCAGAAGGACTAGCGGGAGTAGGAATGAGCAGTTCTTC. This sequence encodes CATSRRTSGSRNEQFF.

CDR3 coding DNA: TGTGCCAGCAGTGCCCCCGGGACAGGGACCTACGAGCAGTACTTC. This translates into CASSAPGTGTYEQYF. The chain couples TRBV27 to TRBJ2-7; 9 bases map to TRBD1. Looked up from germline, CDR1 is MNHEY and CDR2 is SMNVEV (reference sequence). The CDR3 extends over 15 amino acids. With V trimmed by 5 bases and J by 2 bases, 7 bases remained unmatched.

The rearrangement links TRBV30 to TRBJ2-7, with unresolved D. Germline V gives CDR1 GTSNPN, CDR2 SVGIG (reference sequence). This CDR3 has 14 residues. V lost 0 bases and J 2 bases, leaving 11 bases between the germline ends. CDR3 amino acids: CAWSVVGIAYEQYF. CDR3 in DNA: TGTGCCTGGAGTGTTGTGGGCATCGCCTACGAGCAGTACTTC.

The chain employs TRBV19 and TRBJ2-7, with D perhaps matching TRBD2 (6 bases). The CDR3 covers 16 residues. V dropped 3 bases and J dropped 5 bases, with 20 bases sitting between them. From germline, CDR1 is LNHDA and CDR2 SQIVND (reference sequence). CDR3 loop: CASSIVPVGGRDEQYF. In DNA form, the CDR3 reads TGTGCCAGTAGTATCGTCCCGGTTGGAGGGAGAGACGAGCAGTACTTC.

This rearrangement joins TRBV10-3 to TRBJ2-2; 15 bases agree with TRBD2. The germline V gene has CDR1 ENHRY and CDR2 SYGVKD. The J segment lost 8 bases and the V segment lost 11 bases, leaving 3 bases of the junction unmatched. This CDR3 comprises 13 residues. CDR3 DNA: TGTGCCCACGGGACTAGCGGGAGGGGGGAGCTGTTTTTT. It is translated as CAHGTSGRGELFF.

The DNA of the CDR3 is TGTGCCAGCAGCTTAAGTCTCACAGGGGTAAGCAATCAGCCCCAGCATTTT. Translated: CASSLSLTGVSNQPQHF. The chain recombines TRBV7-2 with TRBJ1-5; TRBD1 agrees at 7 bases. The ends lost 2 bases at V and 1 base at J; junction bases unmatched: 8. Germline-derived CDR1 and CDR2 are SGHTA and FQGNSA. CDR3 length: 17 amino acids.

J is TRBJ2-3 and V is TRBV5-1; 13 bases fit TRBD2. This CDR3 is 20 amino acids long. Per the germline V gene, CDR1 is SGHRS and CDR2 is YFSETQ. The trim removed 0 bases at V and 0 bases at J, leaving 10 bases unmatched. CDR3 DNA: TGCGCCAGCAGCTTGGACGTTTTTGGGACTAGCGGGGTTAGCACAGATACGCAGTATTTT. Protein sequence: CASSLDVFGTSGVSTDTQYF.

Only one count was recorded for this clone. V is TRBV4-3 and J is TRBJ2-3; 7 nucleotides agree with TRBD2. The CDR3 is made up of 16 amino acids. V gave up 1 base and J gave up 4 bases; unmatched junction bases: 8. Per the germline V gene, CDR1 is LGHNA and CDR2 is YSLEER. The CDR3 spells CASSQAAGRAPDTQYF. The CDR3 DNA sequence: TGCGCCAGCAGCCAAGCAGCGGGGAGGGCCCCAGATACGCAGTATTTT.

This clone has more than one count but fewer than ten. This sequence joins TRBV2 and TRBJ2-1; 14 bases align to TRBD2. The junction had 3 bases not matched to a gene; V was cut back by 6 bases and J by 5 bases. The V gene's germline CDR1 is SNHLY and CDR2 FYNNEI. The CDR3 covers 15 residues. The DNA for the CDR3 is TGTGCCAGCAGCGCGACTAGCGGGAGGGACAATGAGCAGTTCTTC. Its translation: CASSATSGRDNEQFF.

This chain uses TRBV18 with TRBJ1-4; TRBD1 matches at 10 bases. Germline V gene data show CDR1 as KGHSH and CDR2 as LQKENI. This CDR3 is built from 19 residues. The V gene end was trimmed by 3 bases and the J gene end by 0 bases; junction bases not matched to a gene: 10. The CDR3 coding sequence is TGTGCCAGCTCACCCTCCCGGGACAGGGGAAATGCAACTAATGAAAAACTGTTTTTT. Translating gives CASSPSRDRGNATNEKLFF.

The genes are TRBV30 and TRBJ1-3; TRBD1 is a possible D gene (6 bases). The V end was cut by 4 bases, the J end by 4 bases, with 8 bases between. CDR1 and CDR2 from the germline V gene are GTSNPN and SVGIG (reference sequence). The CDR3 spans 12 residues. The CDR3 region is CAWTGVGNTIYF. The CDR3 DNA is TGTGCCTGGACAGGGGTCGGAAACACCATATATTTT.